This T cell receptor (beta chain) was recorded in a study of T cell changes during pregnancy in multiple sclerosis. This CDR3 contains 16 residues. V trimming: 3 bases; J trimming: 3 bases; junction bases outside the gene matches: 12. The V gene's germline CDR1 is GTSNPN and CDR2 SVGIG (reference sequence). Clones were sequenced by immunoSEQ multiplex PCR, and TCRdb holds only the in-frame ones, with some missing. Among about 40,000 clones listed, approximately 89% were seen once. This chain links TRBV30 with TRBJ1-1; 8 nucleotides line up with TRBD1. This TCR came from a female donor in good health, enrolled as a control in a pregnancy study. This specimen was peripheral blood, taken in the first trimester of pregnancy. The CDR3 region has the DNA TGTGCCTGGAGCACCAGACAGGGGCCACGGGACACTGAAGCTTTCTTT. As protein: CAWSTRQGPRDTEAFF. Full variable domain (missing parts from reference TRBV30 and TRBJ1-1): SQTIHQWPATLVQPVGSPLSLECTVEGTSNPNLYWYRQAAGRGLQLLFYSVGIGQISSEVPQNLSASRPQDRQFILSSKKLLLSDSGFYLCAWSTRQGPRDTEAFFGQGTRLTVV.